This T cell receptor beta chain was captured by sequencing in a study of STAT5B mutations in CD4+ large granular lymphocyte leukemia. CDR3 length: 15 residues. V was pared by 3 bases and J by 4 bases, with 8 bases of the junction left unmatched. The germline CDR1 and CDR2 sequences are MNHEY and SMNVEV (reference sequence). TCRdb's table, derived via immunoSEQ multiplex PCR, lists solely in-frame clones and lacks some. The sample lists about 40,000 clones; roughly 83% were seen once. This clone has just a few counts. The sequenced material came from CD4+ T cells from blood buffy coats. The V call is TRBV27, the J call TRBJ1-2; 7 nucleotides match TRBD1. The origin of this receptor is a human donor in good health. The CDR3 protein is CASSFIQGNGYGYTF. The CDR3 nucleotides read TGTGCCAGCAGTTTCATACAGGGGAACGGCTATGGCTACACCTTC.